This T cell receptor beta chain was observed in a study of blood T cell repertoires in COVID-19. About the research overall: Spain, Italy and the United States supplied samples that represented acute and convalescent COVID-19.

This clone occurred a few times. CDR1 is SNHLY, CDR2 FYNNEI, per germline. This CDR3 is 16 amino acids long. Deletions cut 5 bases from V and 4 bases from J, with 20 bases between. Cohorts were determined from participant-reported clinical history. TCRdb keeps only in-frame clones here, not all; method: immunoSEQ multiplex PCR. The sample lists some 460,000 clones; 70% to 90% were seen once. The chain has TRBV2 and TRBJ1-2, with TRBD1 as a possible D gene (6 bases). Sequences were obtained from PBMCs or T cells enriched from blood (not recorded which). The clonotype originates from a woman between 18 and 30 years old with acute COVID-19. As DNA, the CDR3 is TGTGCCAGCAGTATTACCCAGGGGTGGGGCGCCTATGGCTACACCTTC. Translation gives CASSITQGWGAYGYTF.